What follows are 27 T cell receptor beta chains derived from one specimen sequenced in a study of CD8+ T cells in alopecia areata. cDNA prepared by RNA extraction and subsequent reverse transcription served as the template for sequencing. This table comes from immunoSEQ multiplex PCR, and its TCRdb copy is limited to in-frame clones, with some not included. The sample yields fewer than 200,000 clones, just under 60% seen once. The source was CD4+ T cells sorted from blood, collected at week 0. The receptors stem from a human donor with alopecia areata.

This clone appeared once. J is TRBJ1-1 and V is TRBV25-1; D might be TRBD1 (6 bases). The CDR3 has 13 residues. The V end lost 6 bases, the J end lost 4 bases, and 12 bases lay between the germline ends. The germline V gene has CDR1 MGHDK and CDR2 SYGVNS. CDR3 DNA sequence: TGTGCCAGCAGCATTAAGGGGGTCACTGAAGCTTTCTTT. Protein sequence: CASSIKGVTEAFF.

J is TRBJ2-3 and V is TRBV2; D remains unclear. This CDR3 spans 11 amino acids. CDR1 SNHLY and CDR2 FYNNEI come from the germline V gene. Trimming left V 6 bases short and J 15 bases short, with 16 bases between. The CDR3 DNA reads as TGTGCCAGCAGCCTCCCGGGTGTCGGATATTTT. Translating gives CASSLPGVGYF.

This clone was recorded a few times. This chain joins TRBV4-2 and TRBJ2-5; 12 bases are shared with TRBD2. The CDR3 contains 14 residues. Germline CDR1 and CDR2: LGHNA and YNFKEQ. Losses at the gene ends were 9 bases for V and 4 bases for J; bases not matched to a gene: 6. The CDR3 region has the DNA TGTGCCAGTTCTAGCGGGGGGGCCGGAGAGACCCAGTACTTC. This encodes CASSSGGAGETQYF.

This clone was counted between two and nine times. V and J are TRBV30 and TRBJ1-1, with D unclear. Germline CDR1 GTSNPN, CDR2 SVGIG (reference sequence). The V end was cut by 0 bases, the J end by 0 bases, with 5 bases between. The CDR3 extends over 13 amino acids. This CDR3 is CAWSVQMNTEAFF. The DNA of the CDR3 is TGTGCCTGGAGTGTACAGATGAACACTGAAGCTTTCTTT. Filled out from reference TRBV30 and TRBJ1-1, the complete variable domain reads SQTIHQWPATLVQPVGSPLSLECTVEGTSNPNLYWYRQAAGRGLQLLFYSVGIGQISSEVPQNLSASRPQDRQFILSSKKLLLSDSGFYLCAWSVQMNTEAFFGQGTRLTVV.

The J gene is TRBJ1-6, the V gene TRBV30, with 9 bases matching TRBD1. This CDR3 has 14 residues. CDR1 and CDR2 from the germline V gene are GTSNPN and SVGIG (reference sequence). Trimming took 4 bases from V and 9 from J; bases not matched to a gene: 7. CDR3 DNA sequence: TGTGCCTGGAACCGACAGGGGGTAGGTTCACCCCTCCACTTT. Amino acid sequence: CAWNRQGVGSPLHF.

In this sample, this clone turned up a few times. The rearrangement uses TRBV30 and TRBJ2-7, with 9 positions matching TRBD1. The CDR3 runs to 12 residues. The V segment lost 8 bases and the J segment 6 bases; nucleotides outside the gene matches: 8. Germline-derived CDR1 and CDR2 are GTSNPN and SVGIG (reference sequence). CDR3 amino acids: CAQGQGNTEQYF. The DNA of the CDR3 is TGTGCCCAGGGACAGGGTAACACCGAGCAGTACTTC.

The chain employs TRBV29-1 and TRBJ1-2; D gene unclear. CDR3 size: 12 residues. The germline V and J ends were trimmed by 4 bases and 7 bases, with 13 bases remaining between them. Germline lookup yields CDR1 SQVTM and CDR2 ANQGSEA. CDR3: CSVVPYSGGYTF. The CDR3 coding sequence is TGCAGCGTTGTCCCTTACTCAGGTGGCTACACCTTC.

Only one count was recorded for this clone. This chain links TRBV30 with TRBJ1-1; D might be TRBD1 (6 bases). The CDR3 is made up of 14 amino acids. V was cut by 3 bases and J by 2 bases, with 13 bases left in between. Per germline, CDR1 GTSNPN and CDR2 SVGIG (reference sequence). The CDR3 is CAWRNRVANTEAFF. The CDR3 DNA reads TGTGCCTGGAGAAACAGGGTAGCTAACACTGAAGCTTTCTTT.

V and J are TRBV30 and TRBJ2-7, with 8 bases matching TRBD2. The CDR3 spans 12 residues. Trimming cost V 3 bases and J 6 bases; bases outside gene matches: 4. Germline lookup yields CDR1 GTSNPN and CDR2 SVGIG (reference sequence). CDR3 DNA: TGTGCCTGGAGAAGGGCGGGGGGCGAGCAGTACTTC. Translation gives CAWRRAGGEQYF.

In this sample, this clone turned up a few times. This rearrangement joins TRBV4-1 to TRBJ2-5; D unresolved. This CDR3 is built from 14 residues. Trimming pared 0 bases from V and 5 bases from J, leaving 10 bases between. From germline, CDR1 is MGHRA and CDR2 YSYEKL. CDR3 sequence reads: CASSQDSGLETQYF. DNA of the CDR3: TGCGCCAGCAGCCAAGATTCGGGTTTGGAGACCCAGTACTTC.

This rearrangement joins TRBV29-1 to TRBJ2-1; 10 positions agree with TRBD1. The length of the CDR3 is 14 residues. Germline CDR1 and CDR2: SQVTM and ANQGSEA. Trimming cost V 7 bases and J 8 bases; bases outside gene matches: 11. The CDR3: CSALPGTGVYEQFF. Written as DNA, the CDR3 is TGCAGCGCCCTCCCCGGGACAGGGGTCTATGAGCAGTTCTTC.

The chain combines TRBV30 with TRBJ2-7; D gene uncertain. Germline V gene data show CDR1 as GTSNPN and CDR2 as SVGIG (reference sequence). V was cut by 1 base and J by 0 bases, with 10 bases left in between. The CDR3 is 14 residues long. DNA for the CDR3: TGTGCCTGGAGTGCCATGTACGGCTCCTACGAGCAGTACTTC. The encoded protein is CAWSAMYGSYEQYF.

The CDR3 DNA reads as TGTGCCAGCAGCCAAGCTACACGAGCGTATGGCTACACCTTC. Its protein product is CASSQATRAYGYTF. The chain has TRBV4-2 and TRBJ1-2; D ambiguous. The CDR3 has 14 residues. Germline CDR1 reads LGHNA; CDR2 reads YNFKEQ. V was cut by 1 base and J by 5 bases, with 11 bases left in between.

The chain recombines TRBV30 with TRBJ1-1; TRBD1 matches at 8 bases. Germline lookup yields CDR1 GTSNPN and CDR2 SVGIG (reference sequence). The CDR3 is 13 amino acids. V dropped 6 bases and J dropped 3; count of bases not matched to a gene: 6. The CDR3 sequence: CACSTGGYTEAFF. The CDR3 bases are TGTGCCTGTTCTACAGGGGGTTACACTGAAGCTTTCTTT.

The CDR3, as DNA: TGTGCCAGCAGCTGGGGTGATGGCGGGACCCAGTACTTC. Translation: CASSWGDGGTQYF. V usage is TRBV7-2 and J usage is TRBJ2-5; D call uncertain. The CDR3 runs to 13 residues. Germline V gene data show CDR1 as SGHTA and CDR2 as FQGNSA. V lost 4 bases and J 7 bases, leaving 13 bases between the germline ends.

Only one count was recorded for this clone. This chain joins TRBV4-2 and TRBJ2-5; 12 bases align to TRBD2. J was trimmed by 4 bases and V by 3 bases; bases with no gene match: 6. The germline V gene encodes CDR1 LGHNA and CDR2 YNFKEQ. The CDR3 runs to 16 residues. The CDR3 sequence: CASSHILAGGRETQYF. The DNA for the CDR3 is TGTGCCAGCAGCCATATCCTAGCGGGGGGGCGAGAGACCCAGTACTTC.

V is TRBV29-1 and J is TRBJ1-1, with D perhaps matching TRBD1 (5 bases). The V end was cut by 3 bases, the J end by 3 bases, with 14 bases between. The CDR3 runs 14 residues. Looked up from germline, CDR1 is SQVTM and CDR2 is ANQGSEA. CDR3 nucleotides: TGCAGCGTTGACGGGACCCTTGGTCACACTGAAGCTTTCTTT. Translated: CSVDGTLGHTEAFF.

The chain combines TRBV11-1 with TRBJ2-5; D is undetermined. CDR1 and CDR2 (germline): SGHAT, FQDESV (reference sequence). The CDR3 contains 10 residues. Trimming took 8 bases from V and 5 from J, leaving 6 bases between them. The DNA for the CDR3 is TGTGCCAGCTCGGCCGAGACCCAGTACTTC. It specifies CASSAETQYF.

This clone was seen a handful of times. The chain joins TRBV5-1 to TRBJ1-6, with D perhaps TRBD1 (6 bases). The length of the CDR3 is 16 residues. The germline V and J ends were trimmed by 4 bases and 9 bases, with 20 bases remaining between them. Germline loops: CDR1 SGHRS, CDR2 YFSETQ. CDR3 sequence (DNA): TGCGCCAGCAGCCAGGACAGCGGAGGACGTAGTTCACCCCTCCACTTT. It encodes CASSQDSGGRSSPLHF. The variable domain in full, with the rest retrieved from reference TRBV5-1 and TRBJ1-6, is KAGVTQTPRYLIKTRGQQVTLSCSPISGHRSVSWYQQTPGQGLQFLFEYFSETQRNKGNFPGRFSGRQFSNSRSEMNVSTLELGDSALYLCASSQDSGGRSSPLHFGNGTRLTVT.

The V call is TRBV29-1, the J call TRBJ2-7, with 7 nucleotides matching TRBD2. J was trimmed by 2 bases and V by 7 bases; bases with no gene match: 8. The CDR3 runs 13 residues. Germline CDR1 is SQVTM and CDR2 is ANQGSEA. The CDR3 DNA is TGCAGCGCTGAGACGGGACTAACCTACGAGCAGTACTTC. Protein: CSAETGLTYEQYF.

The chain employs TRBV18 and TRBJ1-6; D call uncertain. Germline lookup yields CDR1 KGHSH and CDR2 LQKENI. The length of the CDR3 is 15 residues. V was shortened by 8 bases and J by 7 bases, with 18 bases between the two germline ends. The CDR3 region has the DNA TGTGCCAGCCGACCATCGGGGATTCTGAATTCACCCCTCCACTTT. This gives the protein CASRPSGILNSPLHF.

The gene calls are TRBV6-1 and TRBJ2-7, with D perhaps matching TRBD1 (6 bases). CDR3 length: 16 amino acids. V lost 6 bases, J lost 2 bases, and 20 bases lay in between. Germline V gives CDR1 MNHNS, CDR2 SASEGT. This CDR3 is CASRERWTVLTYEQYF. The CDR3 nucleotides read TGTGCCAGCAGGGAACGATGGACAGTGTTAACCTACGAGCAGTACTTC.

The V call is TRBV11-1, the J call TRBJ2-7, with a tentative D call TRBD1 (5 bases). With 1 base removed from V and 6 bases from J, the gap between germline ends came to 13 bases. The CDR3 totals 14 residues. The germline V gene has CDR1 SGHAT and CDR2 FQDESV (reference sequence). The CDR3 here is CASSLGHRSAEQYF. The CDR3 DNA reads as TGTGCCAGCAGCTTAGGGCACAGGTCTGCCGAGCAGTACTTC.

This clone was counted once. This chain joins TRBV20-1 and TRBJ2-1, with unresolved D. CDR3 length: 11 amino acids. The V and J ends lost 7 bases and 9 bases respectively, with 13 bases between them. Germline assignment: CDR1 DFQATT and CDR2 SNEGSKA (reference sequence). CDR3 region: CSVTPTLEQFF. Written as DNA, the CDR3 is TGCAGTGTAACCCCCACACTTGAGCAGTTCTTC.

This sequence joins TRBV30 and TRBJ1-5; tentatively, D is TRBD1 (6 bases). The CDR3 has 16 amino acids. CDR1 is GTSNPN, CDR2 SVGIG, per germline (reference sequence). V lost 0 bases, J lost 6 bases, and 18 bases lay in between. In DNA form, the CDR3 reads TGTGCCTGGAGTGTAAGGACGGACAGAGGAATTCAGCCCCAGCATTTT. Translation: CAWSVRTDRGIQPQHF.

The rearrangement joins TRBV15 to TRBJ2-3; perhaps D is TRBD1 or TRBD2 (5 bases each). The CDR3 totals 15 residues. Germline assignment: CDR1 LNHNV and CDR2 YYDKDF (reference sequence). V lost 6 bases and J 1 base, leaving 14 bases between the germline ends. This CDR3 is CATRVLGTRTDTQYF. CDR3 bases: TGTGCCACCAGGGTACTAGGGACCCGCACAGATACGCAGTATTTT.

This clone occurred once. This CDR3 reads CSARDAVTQYF. The DNA for the CDR3 is TGCAGTGCTAGAGATGCGGTGACCCAGTACTTC. The chain recombines TRBV20-1 with TRBJ2-5; D is undetermined. Germline CDR1 is DFQATT and CDR2 is SNEGSKA (reference sequence). There are 11 residues in the CDR3. The V end lost 0 bases, the J end lost 7 bases, and 6 bases lay between the germline ends.